These 12 T cell receptor beta chains were sequenced from one sample in a study of blood T cell repertoires in COVID-19. TCRdb keeps only in-frame clones here, not all; method: immunoSEQ multiplex PCR. The top ten clones hold about 8.8% of a sample with approximately 170,000 clones, 85% of them seen once. Sequenced material: peripheral blood. These receptors came from a woman aged 80 or over with COVID-19, enrolled during active disease.

The rearrangement joins TRBV7-3 to TRBJ1-1; D is possibly TRBD1 (6 bases). Trimming shortened V by 5 bases and J by 5 bases, and 18 bases separated the two germline ends. The CDR3 is made up of 15 amino acids. Germline V gene sequence: CDR1 SGHTA, CDR2 FQGTGA. The CDR3 spells CASSPIGGGITEAFF. The CDR3 DNA follows: TGTGCCAGCAGCCCGATCGGCGGGGGCATAACTGAAGCTTTCTTT.

This chain links TRBV5-4 with TRBJ1-5; 8 nucleotides match TRBD1. J gave up 4 bases and V 5 bases, and 5 bases lay outside the gene matches. From germline, CDR1 is SGHNT and CDR2 YYREEE (reference sequence). The CDR3 loop spans 14 amino acids. CDR3: CASSYGQGNQPQHF. Here the CDR3 DNA reads TGTGCCAGCAGTTACGGACAGGGAAATCAGCCCCAGCATTTT.

This clone was detected only a few times. This chain joins TRBV7-8 and TRBJ2-7; D may be TRBD2 (7 bases). The CDR3 consists of 15 residues. Trimming removed 1 base at V and 5 bases at J, with 15 bases between. Germline loops: CDR1 SGHVS, CDR2 FQNEAQ. For the CDR3, the DNA is TGTGCCAGCAGCTTAGGGCGGGGGCTTTCTAACGAGCAGTACTTC. Protein sequence: CASSLGRGLSNEQYF. The whole variable domain, remainder taken from reference TRBV7-8 and TRBJ2-7, is GAGVSQSPRYKVAKRGQDVALRCDPISGHVSLFWYQQALGQGPEFLTYFQNEAQLDKSGLPSDRFFAERPEGSVSTLKIQRTQQEDSAVYLCASSLGRGLSNEQYFGPGTRLTVT.

This clone was recorded only once. This chain connects TRBV27 to TRBJ1-2; TRBD1 is a possible D gene (6 bases). The CDR3 covers 13 residues. With 5 bases removed from V and 5 bases from J, the gap between germline ends came to 12 bases. Per the germline V gene, CDR1 is MNHEY and CDR2 is SMNVEV (reference sequence). The CDR3 sequence is CASSQPGTYGYTF. In DNA, the CDR3 is TGTGCCAGCAGTCAACCCGGGACATATGGCTACACCTTC.

This clone appeared a single time. V gene TRBV15 combines with J gene TRBJ2-1; 8 nucleotides align to TRBD1. Per the germline V gene, CDR1 is LNHNV and CDR2 is YYDKDF (reference sequence). This CDR3 contains 14 residues. The trim removed 7 bases at V and 5 bases at J, leaving 7 bases unmatched. CDR3: CATTRTGWDNEQFF. CDR3 nucleotides: TGTGCCACCACTAGGACAGGGTGGGACAATGAGCAGTTCTTC.

The chain is built from TRBV5-6 and TRBJ2-5, with TRBD2 as a possible D gene (6 bases). Trimming took 0 bases from V and 5 from J, leaving 17 bases between them. The CDR3 is 16 amino acids. Germline-derived CDR1 and CDR2 are SGHDT and YYEEEE. CDR3 protein: CASSLGPPGGRETQYF. The CDR3 coding sequence is TGTGCCAGCAGCTTGGGCCCCCCCGGAGGGCGGGAGACCCAGTACTTC. Full variable domain (rest looked up from reference TRBV5-6 and TRBJ2-5): DAGVTQSPTHLIKTRGQQVTLRCSPKSGHDTVSWYQQALGQGPQFIFQYYEEEERQRGNFPDRFSGHQFPNYSSELNVNALLLGDSALYLCASSLGPPGGRETQYFGPGTRLLVL.

The V call is TRBV4-1, the J call TRBJ1-5, with 7 nucleotides matching TRBD1. V gave up 2 bases and J gave up 6 bases; unmatched junction bases: 1. CDR1 is MGHRA and CDR2 is YSYEKL in the germline V gene. CDR3 size: 13 residues. CDR3 protein: CASSQQGGQPQHF. The CDR3 coding sequence is TGCGCCAGCAGCCAACAGGGGGGTCAGCCCCAGCATTTT.

The genes are TRBV6-5 and TRBJ1-5, with D possibly being TRBD1 (5 bases). Looked up from germline, CDR1 is MNHEY and CDR2 is SVGAGI. Trimming removed 6 bases at V and 8 bases at J, with 20 bases between. The CDR3 sequence is 15 residues long. CDR3 protein: CASRTRGDVIEPQHF. CDR3 in DNA: TGTGCCAGCAGGACACGGGGGGACGTAATTGAGCCCCAGCATTTT.

This clone was observed a few times. V usage is TRBV9 and J usage is TRBJ2-2; a weak D match, TRBD1 (5 bases). Per germline, CDR1 SGDLS and CDR2 YYNGEE. V was shortened by 7 bases and J by 0 bases, with 10 bases between the two germline ends. The CDR3 runs 14 residues. The DNA for the CDR3 is TGTGCCAGCGCCGACAGAACGAACACCGGGGAGCTGTTTTTT. Translating gives CASADRTNTGELFF.

The J gene is TRBJ1-1, the V gene TRBV3-1 (or the pseudogene TRBV3-2), with a weak D call TRBD1 (5 bases). The CDR3 consists of 15 residues. Trimming removed 4 bases at V and 4 bases at J, with 16 bases between. The germline V gene encodes CDR1 LGHDT and CDR2 YNNKEL (reference sequence). Written as DNA, the CDR3 is TGTGCCAGCAGCCCAGACGGTGGGGGAGGCACTGAAGCTTTCTTT. This gives the protein CASSPDGGGGTEAFF.

V is TRBV9 and J is TRBJ2-1; D might be TRBD2 (5 bases). The germline gives CDR1 SGDLS, CDR2 YYNGEE. V shed 0 bases and J shed 7 bases, with 8 bases lying between them. CDR3 length: 13 amino acids. CDR3 nucleotides: TGTGCCAGCAGCGTAGCTCTAGCTAATGAGCAGTTCTTC. As protein: CASSVALANEQFF. Filled out from reference TRBV9 and TRBJ2-1, the complete variable domain reads DSGVTQTPKHLITATGQRVTLRCSPRSGDLSVYWYQQSLDQGLQFLIQYYNGEERAKGNILERFSAQQFPDLHSELNLSSLELGDSALYFCASSVALANEQFFGPGTRLTVL.

V gene TRBV7-3 combines with J gene TRBJ2-5; 9 bases line up with TRBD1. This CDR3 region has 18 residues. CDR1 is SGHTA, CDR2 FQGTGA, per germline. After removal of 5 bases from V and 1 base from J, the junction contained 14 bases not matched to a gene. In DNA, the CDR3 is TGTGCCAGCAGCACTCAGCCCCCGGGACAGGGTAGCCAAGAGACCCAGTACTTC. Translating it yields CASSTQPPGQGSQETQYF. Combining the CDR3 with reference TRBV7-3 and TRBJ2-5 gives the whole variable domain GAGVSQTPSNKVTEKGKYVELRCDPISGHTALYWYRQSLGQGPEFLIYFQGTGAADDSGLPNDRFFAVRPEGSVSTLKIQRTERGDSAVYLCASSTQPPGQGSQETQYFGPGTRLLVL.